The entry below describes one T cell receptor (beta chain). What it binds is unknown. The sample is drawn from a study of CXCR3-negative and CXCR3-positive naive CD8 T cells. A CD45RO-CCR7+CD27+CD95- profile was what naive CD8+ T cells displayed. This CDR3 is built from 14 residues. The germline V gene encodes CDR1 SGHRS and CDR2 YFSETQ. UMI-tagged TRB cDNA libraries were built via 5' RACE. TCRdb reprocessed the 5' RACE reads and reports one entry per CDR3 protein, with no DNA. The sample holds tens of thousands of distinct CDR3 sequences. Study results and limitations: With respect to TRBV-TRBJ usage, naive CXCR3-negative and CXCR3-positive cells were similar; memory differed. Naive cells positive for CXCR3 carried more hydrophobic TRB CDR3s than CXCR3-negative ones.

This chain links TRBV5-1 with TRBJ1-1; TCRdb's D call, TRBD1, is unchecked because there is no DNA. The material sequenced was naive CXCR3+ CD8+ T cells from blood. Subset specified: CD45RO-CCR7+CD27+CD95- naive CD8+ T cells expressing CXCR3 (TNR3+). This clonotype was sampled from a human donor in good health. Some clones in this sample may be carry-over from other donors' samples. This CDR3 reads CASSLGQGDPEAFF. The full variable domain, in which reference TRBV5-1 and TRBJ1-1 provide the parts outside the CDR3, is KAGVTQTPRYLIKTRGQQVTLSCSPISGHRSVSWYQQTPGQGLQFLFEYFSETQRNKGNFPGRFSGRQFSNSRSEMNVSTLELGDSALYLCASSLGQGDPEAFFGQGTRLTVV.